Detailed here is one T cell receptor (beta chain). The data stem from a study of cytomegalovirus exposure and HLA in healthy donors. Study information: Samples from HLA-typed donors yielded 85 million to 95 million unique TCRs in an early data release.

PCR used 60 Vbeta primers and 13 Jbeta primers. Clones were read by immunoSEQ multiplex PCR, and TCRdb kept only the in-frame ones, dropping some. The data contain about 150,000 clones, roughly 79% of them singletons. J gave up 6 bases and V 0 bases, and 5 bases lay outside the gene matches. Germline CDR1 and CDR2: SGDLS and YYNGEE. CDR3 length: 15 residues. The sequenced material came from PBMCs. The TCR comes from a male donor in good health and CMV-seronegative. The chain is built from TRBV9 and TRBJ2-1; 8 positions agree with TRBD1. The CDR3, as DNA: TGTGCCAGCAGCGTAGCTCCGGACAGGGCCAATGAGCAGTTCTTC. Protein: CASSVAPDRANEQFF.